The rows below give T cell receptor beta chains drawn from one sample of a study of blood T cell repertoires in COVID-19. The table came from immunoSEQ multiplex PCR; TCRdb's copy has only in-frame clones and leaves some out. The sample consists of about 160,000 clones, roughly 82% of them appearing once. Sequencing was done on a sample of peripheral blood. All receptors come from a woman aged 40-49 years with COVID-19, enrolled during active disease. Both conserved end residues are part of each CDR3. Size values are once, few and many counts, or a class for expanded clones, and some rows have none.

J: TRBJ2-7
V: TRBV3-1/TRBV3-2
size: -
CDR3: CASKLAGSYYEQYF

J: TRBJ2-1
V: TRBV7-2
size: -
CDR3: CASSPIGGRRYNEQFF

J: TRBJ1-5
V: TRBV5-4
size: few
CDR3: CASSPDRGQPQHF

J: TRBJ2-2
V: TRBV10-1
size: -
CDR3: CASSATIGTGPTGELFF

J: TRBJ2-1
V: TRBV6-6
size: -
CDR3: CASSWTGESYNEQFF

J: TRBJ1-1
V: TRBV6-5
size: -
CDR3: CASSYSRSNTEAFF

J: TRBJ2-2
V: TRBV28
size: -
CDR3: CASSFGRRTGELFF

J: TRBJ2-1
V: TRBV4-1
size: -
CDR3: CASTGLFGAEQFF

J: TRBJ2-3
V: TRBV11-1
size: -
CDR3: CASSPGLADFTDTQYF

J: TRBJ2-7
V: TRBV6-5
size: -
CDR3: CASSYGQHSTYEQYF

J: TRBJ2-2
V: TRBV5-8
size: -
CDR3: CASSKGHIANTGELFF

J: TRBJ2-2
V: TRBV9
size: -
CDR3: CASSVVALAGKGTGELFF

J: TRBJ2-1
V: TRBV2
size: -
CDR3: CASKTSRRGEQFF

J: TRBJ1-5
V: TRBV2
size: -
CDR3: CASSPRTGRNSNQPQHF

J: TRBJ1-2
V: TRBV12-3/TRBV12-4
size: few
CDR3: CASSLGGNYGYTF

J: TRBJ2-2
V: TRBV7-7
size: -
CDR3: CASSSTSGRMYGGELFF

J: TRBJ1-1
V: TRBV15
size: -
CDR3: CATSRVGEGGSEAFF

J: TRBJ1-6
V: TRBV6-1
size: -
CDR3: CASSDGTLLDLHF

J: TRBJ1-2
V: TRBV6-6
size: -
CDR3: CASSLDRVYGYTF

J: TRBJ2-3
V: TRBV2
size: -
CDR3: CASSEDAGRRTDTQYF

J: TRBJ2-5
V: TRBV29-1
size: -
CDR3: CSVGRDRDF

J: TRBJ2-2
V: TRBV19
size: -
CDR3: CASSTQGFGELFF

J: TRBJ2-5
V: TRBV7-3
size: -
CDR3: CASSPSSGGEETQYF

J: TRBJ2-1
V: TRBV7-9
size: -
CDR3: CASSEWRKLNEQFF

J: TRBJ2-7
V: TRBV28
size: -
CDR3: CASSLPSGEQYF

J: TRBJ2-4
V: TRBV3-1/TRBV3-2
size: -
CDR3: CASSRWEGLAGENIQYF

J: TRBJ1-2
V: TRBV2
size: few
CDR3: CASSEAFQRTGAGYTF

J: TRBJ2-2
V: TRBV28
size: -
CDR3: CAIFDSANTGELFF

J: TRBJ2-3
V: TRBV9
size: -
CDR3: CASSAAEAHTQYF

J: TRBJ1-5
V: TRBV19
size: few
CDR3: CASTATGQGAGYVQPQHF

J: TRBJ1-6
V: TRBV6-2/TRBV6-3
size: -
CDR3: CASSYSDRYVYNSPLHF

J: TRBJ2-1
V: TRBV3-1/TRBV3-2
size: -
CDR3: CASSQGPENEQFF

J: TRBJ2-1
V: TRBV29-1
size: -
CDR3: CSGEGLFNEQFF

J: TRBJ1-2
V: TRBV7-6
size: -
CDR3: CASSSTGDGYTF

J: TRBJ1-2
V: TRBV12-5
size: -
CDR3: CASAIFQDRLYGYTF

J: TRBJ1-5
V: TRBV9
size: -
CDR3: CASSLGDGPQHF

J: TRBJ1-5
V: TRBV6-6
size: -
CDR3: CASTRTDSSNQPQHF

J: TRBJ1-1
V: TRBV5-4
size: few
CDR3: CASSPGREPEAFF

J: TRBJ2-7
V: TRBV6-5
size: -
CDR3: CASSLEGYEQYF

J: TRBJ2-1
V: TRBV3-1/TRBV3-2
size: -
CDR3: CASSREGLPDNEQFF

J: TRBJ2-1
V: TRBV7-8
size: -
CDR3: CASSPGTSAQYEQFF

J: TRBJ2-5
V: TRBV7-6
size: -
CDR3: CASSLLADYQETQYF

J: TRBJ2-1
V: TRBV6-1
size: -
CDR3: CASSEGGHRGNEQFF

J: TRBJ2-1
V: TRBV5-1
size: -
CDR3: CASSAGQYNEQFF

J: TRBJ2-5
V: TRBV3-1/TRBV3-2
size: once
CDR3: CASSPGQGAETQYF

J: TRBJ1-2
V: TRBV2
size: -
CDR3: CASSTRDKSFYGYTF

J: TRBJ2-2
V: TRBV3-1/TRBV3-2
size: -
CDR3: CASSGSGGTGELFF

J: TRBJ2-2
V: TRBV21-1
size: -
CDR3: CASSTKPEGRVWTSGGANTGELFF

J: TRBJ1-2
V: TRBV7-3
size: -
CDR3: CASSWTGGAGYTF

J: TRBJ1-2
V: TRBV29-1
size: -
CDR3: CSVVSGSYGYTF

J: TRBJ2-3
V: TRBV7-3
size: -
CDR3: CASSRAGGMTDTQYF

J: TRBJ2-1
V: TRBV19
size: -
CDR3: CASSIKLAGGSYNEQFF